This T cell receptor (beta chain) was obtained from a study of blood T cell repertoires in COVID-19. Background on the study: PBMCs, B-cell-depleted T cells, or T cells were the source of the cDNA or gDNA that made up the material.

The protocol was immunoSEQ multiplex PCR, while the TCRdb copy is restricted to in-frame clones and leaves out a portion. The sample has a few hundred thousand clones, approximately 83% seen once. The study drew participants aged about 18 to 95 years from about two dozen US areas. Cohort allocation depended upon clinical history that participants reported. Cohort 3 recovered donors had two negative PCRs, clearance, or symptom resolution. The trim removed 0 bases at V and 5 bases at J, leaving 4 bases unmatched. CDR3 length: 16 amino acids. The germline V gene has CDR1 MNHEY and CDR2 SVGEGT. Sequencing was performed on PBMCs or T cells enriched from blood (not recorded which). The sequence came from a middle-aged man who had recovered from COVID-19. This sequence joins TRBV6-2 or TRBV6-3 and TRBJ2-6, with 7 nucleotides matching TRBD2. The CDR3 sequence is CASSYSWEGRANVLTF. The CDR3 DNA sequence: TGTGCCAGCAGTTACTCCTGGGAGGGAAGGGCCAACGTCCTGACTTTC.